These 31 T cell receptor beta chains originate from one sample sequenced in a study of regulatory T cells in long-lasting Graves disease. Stated time point: newly diagnosed GD, antithyroid drugs for less than 3 months. TCR sequences were obtained from RNA taken from PBMCs. Arm-PCR with iRepertoire HTBI primers amplified the CDR3 regions for these TCR beta libraries. TCRdb analysed the multiplex PCR reads with MiXCR anew, one entry per CDR3 protein. The sample has about 440,000 distinct CDR3 sequences; 15% are singletons. A further study also used this sample, focusing on T cells in Graves' hyperthyroidism and ophthalmopathy.

Sequenced material: peripheral blood mononuclear cells (PBMCs), taken at new diagnosis, from a patient treated with antithyroid drugs. The receptor set was obtained from a woman in her twenties or thirties with Graves disease.

This clonotype was observed at least ten times. The rearrangement joins TRBV11-2 to TRBJ2-7; 9 positions match TRBD1. This CDR3 region has 14 residues. J was trimmed by 2 bases and V by 4 bases; bases with no gene match: 3. Germline assignment: CDR1 SGHAT and CDR2 FQNNGV. The CDR3 sequence is CASSSHRGPYEQYF. CDR3 coding DNA: TGTGCCAGCAGCTCCCACAGGGGGCCCTACGAGCAGTACTTC.

This clonotype showed up many times. The rearrangement links TRBV12-3 or TRBV12-4 to TRBJ2-1; 8 bases match TRBD2. CDR3 length: 17 residues. After removal of 3 bases from V and 6 bases from J, the junction contained 13 bases not matched to a gene. The CDR3 nucleotides read TGTGCCAGCAGTTTTCCCCCCACTAGCGGCCTATTCAATGAGCAGTTCTTC. Residues: CASSFPPTSGLFNEQFF.

This clonotype was seen at least ten times. The genes are TRBV15 and TRBJ1-2; perhaps TRBD1 as D (5 bases). Trimming pared 0 bases from V and 7 bases from J, leaving 15 bases between. The germline V gene has CDR1 LNHNV and CDR2 YYDKDF (reference sequence). CDR3 size: 15 residues. The CDR3 nucleotides are TGTGCCACCAGCAGAGATCGGGACTTTGGTCTTGGCTACACCTTC. Amino acid sequence: CATSRDRDFGLGYTF. Full variable domain (rest looked up from reference TRBV15 and TRBJ1-2): DAMVIQNPRYQVTQFGKPVTLSCSQTLNHNVMYWYQQKSSQAPKLLFHYYDKDFNNEADTPDNFQSRRPNTSFCFLDIRSPGLGDTAMYLCATSRDRDFGLGYTFGSGTRLTVV.

V and J are TRBV7-3 and TRBJ2-2; unclear D gene. CDR1 and CDR2 from the germline V gene are SGHTA and FQGTGA. V was shortened by 8 bases and J by 7 bases, with 11 bases between the two germline ends. This CDR3 has 12 amino acids. CDR3 sequence: CASGSNGGELFF. The CDR3 DNA follows: TGTGCCAGCGGCTCTAATGGCGGGGAGCTGTTTTTT.

This clonotype was seen many times. V and J are TRBV11-2 and TRBJ2-1; D is undetermined. The germline V gene encodes CDR1 SGHAT and CDR2 FQNNGV. There are 16 residues in the CDR3. V lost 1 base, J lost 8 bases, and 18 bases lay in between. CDR3 in amino acids: CASSLAAAGTKDEQFF. CDR3 bases: TGTGCCAGCAGCTTAGCAGCTGCAGGAACGAAGGATGAGCAGTTCTTC.

This clonotype was picked up many times. The chain joins TRBV5-1 to TRBJ2-3; D is unresolved. From germline, CDR1 is SGHRS and CDR2 YFSETQ. V was shortened by 5 bases and J by 2 bases, with 15 bases between the two germline ends. The CDR3 sequence is 15 residues long. The CDR3: CASSARPANTDTQYF. CDR3 nucleotide sequence: TGCGCCAGCAGTGCTAGACCAGCTAACACAGATACGCAGTATTTT. Combining the CDR3 with reference TRBV5-1 and TRBJ2-3 gives the whole variable domain KAGVTQTPRYLIKTRGQQVTLSCSPISGHRSVSWYQQTPGQGLQFLFEYFSETQRNKGNFPGRFSGRQFSNSRSEMNVSTLELGDSALYLCASSARPANTDTQYFGPGTRLTVL.

This clonotype was counted a single time. This may be a read error: a much more frequent sequence differs by one nucleotide. The chain employs TRBV6-2 or TRBV6-3 and TRBJ2-7, with D possibly matching TRBD1 (6 bases). The V and J ends lost 6 bases and 6 bases respectively, with 21 bases between them. Germline V gene lookup returns CDR1 MNHEY and CDR2 SVGEGT. This CDR3 contains 15 residues. The CDR3 reads CASSAQRGLPREQYF. The CDR3 nucleotides read TGTGCCAGCAGCGCACAAAGGGGGTTACCTCGCGAGCAGTACTTC.

This clonotype was seen a few times. This chain connects TRBV27 to TRBJ1-2; D is unclear. The V end lost 4 bases, the J end lost 2 bases, and 11 bases lay between the germline ends. CDR3 length equals 14 residues. Germline CDR1 MNHEY, CDR2 SMNVEV (reference sequence). The CDR3 DNA sequence: TGTGCCAGCAGTTCGCTATTGACCAACTATGGCTACACCTTC. It codes for CASSSLLTNYGYTF.

V and J are TRBV10-2 and TRBJ2-1; D could derive from TRBD1 or TRBD2 (6 bases each). CDR3 length equals 18 residues. From germline, CDR1 is WSHSY and CDR2 SAAADI. With 2 bases removed from V and 0 bases from J, the gap between germline ends came to 17 bases. CDR3 amino acids: CASSEPRGESASYNEQFF. The CDR3 DNA reads TGCGCCAGCAGTGAGCCGAGGGGGGAATCAGCCTCCTACAATGAGCAGTTCTTC.

This clonotype was picked up many times. V and J are TRBV6-1 and TRBJ2-1, with D perhaps matching TRBD1 (5 bases). Germline CDR1 MNHNS, CDR2 SASEGT. Trimming shortened V by 6 bases and J by 9 bases, and 15 bases separated the two germline ends. CDR3 length: 13 residues. The DNA of the CDR3 is TGTGCCAGCAGGGACACCTCCCGGGTTGAGCAGTTCTTC. Protein sequence: CASRDTSRVEQFF.

This clonotype has ten or more counts. The genes are TRBV9 and TRBJ2-3; the match to TRBD2 covers 16 bases. The CDR3 totals 19 residues. Germline values: CDR1 SGDLS, CDR2 YYNGEE. V trimming: 3 bases; J trimming: 4 bases; junction bases outside the gene matches: 11. In DNA, the CDR3 is TGTGCCAGCAGCGGGGGTGGGACTAGCGGGAGGGCCGGCTCAGATACGCAGTATTTT. Its translation: CASSGGGTSGRAGSDTQYF.

This rearrangement joins TRBV5-5 to TRBJ2-5; D is possibly TRBD2 (6 bases). V lost 1 base and J lost 4, with 17 bases in between. Germline lookup yields CDR1 SGHKS and CDR2 YYEKEE (reference sequence). The CDR3 is 16 amino acids. CDR3 bases: TGTGCCAGCAGCTTGAAGCCAGGGTTCGGGGGAGAGACCCAGTACTTC. Protein product: CASSLKPGFGGETQYF.

Points on this clonotype: A junction end diverges from the germline sequence, so it may reflect a read error. V and J are TRBV18 and TRBJ1-5; D may be TRBD1 (5 bases). The CDR3 is 17 amino acids. Germline-derived CDR1 and CDR2 are KGHSH and LQKENI. CDR3 in amino acids: CASSKAPPQGQDQLQHF. For the CDR3, the DNA is TGTGCCAGCTCTAAGGCCCCCCCCCAGGGTCAGGATCAGCTCCAGCATTTT.

This clonotype was detected ten times or more. The genes are TRBV12-3 or TRBV12-4 and TRBJ2-7; no firm D call. The CDR3 runs to 12 residues. Trimming took off 5 bases at V and 5 bases at J, with 10 bases between the two ends. CDR3 DNA sequence: TGTGCCAGCAGTATTACAGAGGACGAGCAGTACTTC. Translation gives CASSITEDEQYF.

The rearrangement uses TRBV20-1 and TRBJ2-3, with unresolved D. V dropped 1 base and J dropped 6 bases, with 11 bases sitting between them. This CDR3 is built from 13 residues. Looked up from germline, CDR1 is DFQATT and CDR2 is SNEGSKA (reference sequence). The DNA of the CDR3 is TGCAGTGCTAGAGTGAGTTTTAGGGATACGCAGTATTTT. Translated, it gives CSARVSFRDTQYF.

This clonotype was recorded at least ten times. The J gene is TRBJ2-7, the V gene TRBV7-9; 10 bases fit TRBD1. The V gene's germline CDR1 is SEHNR and CDR2 FQNEAQ (reference sequence). The CDR3 runs to 13 residues. V lost 6 bases to trimming and J lost 3 bases; unmatched junction nucleotides: 2. For the CDR3, the DNA is TGTGCCAGCAGAGGACAGGGGGGCTACGAGCAGTACTTC. This codes for CASRGQGGYEQYF.

At least ten counts were recorded for this clonotype. The chain combines TRBV27 with TRBJ2-7; no firm D call. CDR1 and CDR2 from the germline V gene are MNHEY and SMNVEV (reference sequence). Trimming took 6 bases from V and 6 from J, leaving 18 bases between them. CDR3 length: 14 amino acids. The CDR3 spells CASSRPTWKGEQYF. The CDR3, as DNA: TGTGCCAGCAGCCGGCCTACGTGGAAAGGCGAGCAGTACTTC.

V is TRBV7-8 and J is TRBJ1-1, with a weak D call TRBD1 (6 bases). This CDR3 has 15 amino acids. Germline CDR1 is SGHVS and CDR2 is FQNEAQ. The germline V and J ends were trimmed by 6 bases and 1 base, with 15 bases remaining between them. This CDR3 is CASRRRGTKNTEAFF. CDR3 in DNA: TGTGCCAGCAGGCGAAGAGGGACAAAGAACACTGAAGCTTTCTTT.

Only a few counts were recorded for this clonotype. The rearrangement joins TRBV25-1 to TRBJ2-1; no definite D call. Trimming took 7 bases from V and 1 from J, leaving 11 bases between them. This CDR3 has 14 amino acids. Germline V gene sequence: CDR1 MGHDK, CDR2 SYGVNS. The CDR3 reads CASKGQASYNEQFF. The CDR3 DNA is TGTGCCAGCAAAGGGCAGGCTTCCTACAATGAGCAGTTCTTC.

This clonotype was counted between two and nine times. V and J are TRBV19 and TRBJ2-2; 9 positions agree with TRBD1. Germline V gene lookup returns CDR1 LNHDA and CDR2 SQIVND (reference sequence). The J segment lost 6 bases and the V segment lost 5 bases, leaving 7 bases of the junction unmatched. CDR3 length: 15 amino acids. The CDR3 region is CASSLGQGFAGELFF. CDR3 DNA sequence: TGTGCCAGTAGTCTGGGACAGGGTTTTGCCGGGGAGCTGTTTTTT.

This clonotype was picked up many times. The V call is TRBV5-1, the J call TRBJ1-4; a weak D match, TRBD1 (6 bases). V was trimmed by 6 bases and J by 5 bases, leaving 8 bases between them. This CDR3 spans 12 amino acids. Germline CDR1 is SGHRS and CDR2 is YFSETQ. DNA for the CDR3: TGCGCCAGCACAGGGGTGAATGAAAAACTGTTTTTT. Amino acids: CASTGVNEKLFF.

The chain links TRBV12-3 or TRBV12-4 to TRBJ2-3; possibly TRBD1 for D (6 bases). The J call may be wrong; the DNA end is better matched by TRBJ2-7. This CDR3 region has 16 residues. The CDR3 nucleotides read TGTGCCAGCAGTCCCTCGGGACACGCGGGCTCCTACGAGCAGTACTTC. Protein product: CASSPSGHAGSYEQYF.

Many counts were recorded for this clonotype. The chain is built from TRBV12-3 or TRBV12-4 and TRBJ1-5; tentative D call: TRBD1 (6 bases). The CDR3 is 13 residues long. The ends were cut back, 4 bases at V and 7 bases at J, with 11 bases in the middle. This chain's CDR3 is CASSSQGHQPQHF. The CDR3 nucleotides read TGTGCCAGCAGTTCCCAGGGACACCAGCCCCAGCATTTT.

Details on this clonotype: A much larger clone differs from this one at a single base, so this may be a read error. The chain is built from TRBV12-3 or TRBV12-4 and TRBJ2-5; no definite D call. The CDR3 totals 13 residues. V shed 8 bases and J shed 5 bases, with 15 bases lying between them. Here the CDR3 reads CASGSEGSETQYF. CDR3 sequence (DNA): TGTGCCAGCGGATCCGAAGGTAGCGAGACCCAGTACTTC.

In its sample, this clonotype was seen many times. The chain carries TRBV7-3 and TRBJ2-5, with D perhaps matching TRBD1 or TRBD2 (5 bases each). The CDR3 loop spans 18 amino acids. Germline V lookup: CDR1 SGHTA, CDR2 FQGTGA. Trimming removed 5 bases at V and 3 bases at J, with 25 bases between. For the CDR3, the DNA is TGTGCCAGCAGCCTCGCTGGCCCGGGTTCAGGGACCGAAGAGACCCAGTACTTC. Residues: CASSLAGPGSGTEETQYF.

Of note for this clonotype: A much larger clone lies one base from this, so it may be a read error. This chain links TRBV5-5 with TRBJ2-1; tentatively, D is TRBD2 (5 bases). Trimming took off 4 bases at V and 10 bases at J, with 18 bases between the two ends. Per the germline V gene, CDR1 is SGHKS and CDR2 is YYEKEE (reference sequence). The CDR3 consists of 14 residues. For the CDR3, the DNA is TGTGCCAGCAGCGCGGGTGGCAGTTCCTACGAGCAGTTCTTC. This gives the protein CASSAGGSSYEQFF.

This clonotype was counted many times. This chain joins TRBV12-5 and TRBJ1-1, with D possibly being TRBD1 (6 bases). This CDR3 has 14 residues. Trimming left V 1 base short and J 1 base short, with 7 bases between. The germline V gene encodes CDR1 LGHNT and CDR2 FRNRAP. The CDR3 DNA follows: TGTGCTAGTGGTTTGGACAGGGAGAACACTGAAGCTTTCTTT. It translates to CASGLDRENTEAFF.

This clonotype was recorded at least ten times. This chain links TRBV11-1 with TRBJ2-7; TRBD1 agrees at 8 bases. Looked up from germline, CDR1 is SGHAT and CDR2 is FQDESV (reference sequence). With V trimmed by 3 bases and J by 4 bases, 5 bases remained unmatched. The CDR3 runs to 14 residues. Here the CDR3 reads CASSFSDRAYEQYF. The CDR3 DNA is TGTGCCAGCAGCTTTTCGGACAGGGCGTACGAGCAGTACTTC. Full variable domain (outside the CDR3, taken from reference TRBV11-1 and TRBJ2-7): EAEVAQSPRYKITEKSQAVAFWCDPISGHATLYWYRQILGQGPELLVQFQDESVVDDSQLPKDRFSAERLKGVDSTLKIQPAELGDSAMYLCASSFSDRAYEQYFGPGTRLTVT.

This clonotype was observed a few times. The V call is TRBV6-1, the J call TRBJ2-6; D perhaps matches TRBD2 (5 bases). Germline loops: CDR1 MNHNS, CDR2 SASEGT. CDR3 length: 15 residues. V was shortened by 7 bases and J by 2 bases, with 12 bases between the two germline ends. The CDR3, as DNA: TGTGCCAGCAACCCCTGGGGAGCTGGGGCCAACGTCCTGACTTTC. This encodes CASNPWGAGANVLTF.

This clonotype has at least ten counts. The CDR3 bases are TGTGCCAGCAGCTCAGGGACTAGCTCTAGCACAGATACGCAGTATTTT. Translated, it gives CASSSGTSSSTDTQYF. This chain links TRBV7-3 with TRBJ2-3, with 9 bases matching TRBD2. Germline CDR1 and CDR2: SGHTA and FQGTGA. J was trimmed by 0 bases and V by 4 bases; bases with no gene match: 5. The CDR3 runs to 16 residues.

The rearrangement links TRBV19 to TRBJ2-3, with 7 positions matching TRBD2. CDR1 is LNHDA and CDR2 is SQIVND in the germline V gene (reference sequence). The CDR3 covers 16 residues. J was trimmed by 5 bases and V by 4 bases; bases with no gene match: 12. The CDR3 sequence: CASSTRSAGDIDTQYF. In nucleotides, the CDR3 is TGTGCCAGTAGTACCCGGAGCGCGGGAGATATAGATACGCAGTATTTT.